This entry lists 6 T cell receptor beta chains sequenced from one sample in a study of human T cells and chemical hapten exposure. TCRdb redid the calling of the RACE reads with MiXCR, one entry per CDR3 protein. This table has 50,000 to 70,000 distinct CDR3 sequences, roughly 12% appearing once. Sample time point: patch test 3, about 24 weeks after DPC sensitization. Treatment indicated: therapeutic diphenylcyclopropenone sensitization with weekly scalp DPC. The material was whole blood, obtained in connection with sensitization to the hapten diphenylcyclopropenone (DPC). The origin of the receptors is a man between 25 and 39 years old with alopecia areata. Some clones in this sample may be carry-over from other donors' samples.

This chain joins TRBV18 and TRBJ1-5; tentative D call: TRBD1 (5 bases). From germline, CDR1 is KGHSH and CDR2 LQKENI. This CDR3 region has 14 residues. V was pared by 3 bases and J by 7 bases, with 13 bases between. The CDR3 is CASSPGQGVQPQHF. The CDR3 nucleotides read TGTGCCAGCTCACCTGGCCAGGGAGTGCAGCCCCAGCATTTT.

In its sample, this clonotype was seen many times. This chain uses TRBV6-2 or TRBV6-3 with TRBJ2-3, with D possibly being TRBD2 (6 bases). This CDR3 spans 16 amino acids. V was clipped by 4 bases and J by 6 bases, with 20 bases between them. CDR1 is MNHEY and CDR2 is SVGEGT in the germline V gene. CDR3 coding DNA: TGTGCCAGCAGTTCCTCAAGGGACTTACATCGGGATACGCAGTATTTT. Its protein is CASSSSRDLHRDTQYF.

This clonotype was observed a few times. The genes are TRBV20-1 and TRBJ2-1; 7 bases line up with TRBD1. The CDR3 sequence is 16 residues long. Germline CDR1 and CDR2: DFQATT and SNEGSKA (reference sequence). V shed 3 bases and J 1 base; nucleotides not matched to a gene: 9. The CDR3 protein is CSARAWQGVSYNEQFF. The CDR3 DNA is TGCAGTGCTAGGGCATGGCAGGGGGTATCCTACAATGAGCAGTTCTTC.

J is TRBJ2-4 and V is TRBV11-1, with TRBD2 as a possible D gene (6 bases). The CDR3 has 14 amino acids. Per the germline V gene, CDR1 is SGHAT and CDR2 is FQDESV (reference sequence). V gave up 6 bases and J gave up 1 base, with 10 bases separating them. The CDR3 DNA is TGTGCCAGCAGTGGACGGGGGGCCAAAAACATTCAGTACTTC. Translation: CASSGRGAKNIQYF.

In this sample, this clonotype turned up many times. V gene TRBV7-9 combines with J gene TRBJ2-4; perhaps TRBD2 as D (5 bases). The germline gives CDR1 SEHNR, CDR2 FQNEAQ (reference sequence). CDR3 length equals 16 residues. V was cut by 4 bases and J by 0 bases, with 13 bases left in between. CDR3 in amino acids: CASSSRGGLAKNIQYF. For the CDR3, the DNA is TGTGCCAGCAGCTCTAGAGGCGGGTTAGCCAAAAACATTCAGTACTTC.

This sequence joins TRBV4-3 and TRBJ2-7, with D unresolved. Germline-derived CDR1 and CDR2 are LGHNA and YSLEER. Trimming left V 0 bases short and J 3 bases short, with 9 bases between. This CDR3 has 14 amino acids. The DNA of the CDR3 is TGCGCCAGCAGCCAAGAAGTCGAGGACTACGAGCAGTACTTC. The encoded protein is CASSQEVEDYEQYF.